This TCR beta chain derives from a study of cytomegalovirus exposure and HLA in healthy donors (dated by TCRdb to the late 2010s). Study-level background: A later analysis indicated that the 120 or so validation repertoires were generated on the platform also employed for the roughly 730 repertoires of the first cohort. In addition to the first cohort of 666 subjects, a separate validation cohort of approximately 120 different subjects was used. High-throughput TCR immunosequencing, statistical association of individual TCRs with disease status, and machine learning were combined to predict cytomegalovirus infection status. The study aimed to test whether signatures of past pathogen exposure could be identified by cataloging public T cell receptors.

This clone was recorded once. The antigen it binds to is not known. Per-base qualities were not stored, and no clone one base away is much larger. Taken from cysteine to phenylalanine, the CDR3 has 16 residues. This entry keeps only the CDR3 DNA: 48 bases, framed from base 1. V is trimmed back by 8 bases and J by 0 bases, and the junction contains 13 bases that no gene match accounts for. CDR1 and CDR2 (SGHNT, YYREEE) derive from the germline V gene (reference sequence). Separate from the roughly 650-subject first cohort, the validation cohort of about 120 subjects was the group to which the donors belonged. Overall results and qualifications from the work: The classifier was reported to diagnose cytomegalovirus status with high specificity and sensitivity in both the original cohort and the validation cohort. A later analysis had no HLA typing for the validation cohort, so co-occurrence there was scored across all 130 or so repertoires. According to the authors, the approach could potentially be generalized to other disease states and immunological phenotypes. A later analysis found that TCRs clustered in the first cohort also tended to co-occur in the roughly 120 validation repertoires, with more than 90% of cluster scores above 0. A few of the identified cytomegalovirus-associated TCR beta chains were confirmed in vitro to be specific for cytomegalovirus antigens. Across donors, most TCR sequences were observed very rarely, whereas some public TCRs were present in many individuals. The study gave a list of 150 to 200 TCR beta chains associated with cytomegalovirus.

The library was obtained by the immunoSEQ multiplex PCR assay. Per the original workflow: To diagnose cytomegalovirus status from the catalog of TCR beta chain sequences, a statistical classification framework was built. As stored in TCRdb, this immuneACCESS dataset retains in-frame rearrangements with V and J assigned. A fraction of the clones does not appear; measured against another copy, unresolved V genes explain less than half of the discrepancy, and the remainder lacks a known reason. V, J and clone size were drawn from that table, and D and trimming were deduced from the DNA. This sample lists over 55,000 clones; roughly 96% were detected once. The biggest ten clones account for approximately 0.9% of the sample.

The sample comprised PBMCs. Recombination linked TRBV5-4 to TRBJ1-2; 7 bases in the junction line up with TRBD1. This sequence was found in a young man in good health and CMV-seronegative. The DNA sequence is TGTGCCAGGAAATGCCGGACAGGAACCTCTAACTATGGCTACACCTTC. This codes for CARKCRTGTSNYGYTF. Where the CDR3 stops, the reference TRBV5-4 and TRBJ1-2 genes take over; the full variable domain is ETGVTQSPTHLIKTRGQQVTLRCSSQSGHNTVSWYQQALGQGPQFIFQYYREEENGRGNFPPRFSGLQFPNYSSELNVNALELDDSALYLCARKCRTGTSNYGYTFGSGTRLTVV.